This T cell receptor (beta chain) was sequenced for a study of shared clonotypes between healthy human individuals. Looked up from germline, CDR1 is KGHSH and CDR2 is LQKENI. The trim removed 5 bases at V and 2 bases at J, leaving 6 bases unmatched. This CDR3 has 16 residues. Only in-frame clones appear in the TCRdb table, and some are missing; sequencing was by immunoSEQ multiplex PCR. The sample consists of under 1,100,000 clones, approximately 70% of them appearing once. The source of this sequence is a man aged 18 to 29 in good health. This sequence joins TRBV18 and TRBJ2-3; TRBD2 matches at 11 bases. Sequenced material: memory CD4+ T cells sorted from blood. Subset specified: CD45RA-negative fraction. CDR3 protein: CASSSLAGGATDTQYF. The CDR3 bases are TGTGCCAGCTCATCCCTAGCGGGGGGAGCCACAGATACGCAGTATTTT.